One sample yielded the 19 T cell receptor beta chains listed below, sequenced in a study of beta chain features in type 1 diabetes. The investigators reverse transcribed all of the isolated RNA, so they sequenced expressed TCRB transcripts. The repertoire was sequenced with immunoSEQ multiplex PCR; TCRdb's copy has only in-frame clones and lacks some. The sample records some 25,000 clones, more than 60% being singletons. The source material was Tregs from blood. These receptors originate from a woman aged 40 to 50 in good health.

CDR3 protein: CASSERGGGSLSLHF. DNA of the CDR3: TGTGCCAGTAGCGAACGCGGTGGCGGTTCGTTGTCCCTCCACTTT. The V and J genes are TRBV19 and TRBJ1-6; D call uncertain. V lost 6 bases and J 14 bases, leaving 23 bases between the germline ends. There are 15 residues in the CDR3. The germline V gene has CDR1 LNHDA and CDR2 SQIVND (reference sequence).

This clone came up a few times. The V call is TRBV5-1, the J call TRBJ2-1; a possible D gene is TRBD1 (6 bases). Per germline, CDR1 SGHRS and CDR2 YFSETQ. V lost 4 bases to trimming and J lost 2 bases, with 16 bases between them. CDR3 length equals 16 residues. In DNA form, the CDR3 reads TGCGCCAGCAGCCGGACACAGGGTTCCCCCTACAATGAGCAGTTCTTC. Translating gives CASSRTQGSPYNEQFF. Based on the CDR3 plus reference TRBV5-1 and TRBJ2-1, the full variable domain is KAGVTQTPRYLIKTRGQQVTLSCSPISGHRSVSWYQQTPGQGLQFLFEYFSETQRNKGNFPGRFSGRQFSNSRSEMNVSTLELGDSALYLCASSRTQGSPYNEQFFGPGTRLTVL.

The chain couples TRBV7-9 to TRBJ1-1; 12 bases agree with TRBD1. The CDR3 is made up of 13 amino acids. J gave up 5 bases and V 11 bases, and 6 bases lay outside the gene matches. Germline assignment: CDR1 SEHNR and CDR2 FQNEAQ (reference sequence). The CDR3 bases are TGTGCCGAAAGGGGACAGGGGGCAACTGAAGCTTTCTTT. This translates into CAERGQGATEAFF.

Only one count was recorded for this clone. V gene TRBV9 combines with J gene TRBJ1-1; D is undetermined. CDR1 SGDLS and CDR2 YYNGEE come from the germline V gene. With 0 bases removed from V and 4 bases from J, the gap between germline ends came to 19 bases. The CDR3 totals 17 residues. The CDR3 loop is CASSVGPPSRTGTEAFF. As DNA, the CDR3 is TGTGCCAGCAGCGTAGGCCCCCCTTCCCGCACGGGCACTGAAGCTTTCTTT.

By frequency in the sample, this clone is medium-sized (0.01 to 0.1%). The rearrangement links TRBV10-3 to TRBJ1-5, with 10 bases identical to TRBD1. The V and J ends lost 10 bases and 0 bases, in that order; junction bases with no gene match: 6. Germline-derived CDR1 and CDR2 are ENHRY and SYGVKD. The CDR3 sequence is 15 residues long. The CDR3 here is CATADRGFSNQPQHF. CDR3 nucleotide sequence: TGTGCCACGGCGGACAGGGGGTTTAGCAATCAGCCCCAGCATTTT.

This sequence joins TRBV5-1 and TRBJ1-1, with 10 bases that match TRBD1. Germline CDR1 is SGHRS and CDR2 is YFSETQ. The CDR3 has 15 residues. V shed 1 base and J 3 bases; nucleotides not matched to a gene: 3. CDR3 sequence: CASSLLTGGYTEAFF. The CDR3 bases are TGCGCCAGCAGCTTGCTGACAGGGGGCTACACTGAAGCTTTCTTT. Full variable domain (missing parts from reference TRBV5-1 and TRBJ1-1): KAGVTQTPRYLIKTRGQQVTLSCSPISGHRSVSWYQQTPGQGLQFLFEYFSETQRNKGNFPGRFSGRQFSNSRSEMNVSTLELGDSALYLCASSLLTGGYTEAFFGQGTRLTVV.

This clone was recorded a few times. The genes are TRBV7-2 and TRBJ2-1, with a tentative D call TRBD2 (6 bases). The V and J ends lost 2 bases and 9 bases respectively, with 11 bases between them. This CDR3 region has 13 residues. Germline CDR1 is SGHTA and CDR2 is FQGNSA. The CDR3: CASSLPSVSEQFF. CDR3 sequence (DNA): TGTGCCAGCAGCTTACCTAGCGTGAGTGAGCAGTTCTTC.

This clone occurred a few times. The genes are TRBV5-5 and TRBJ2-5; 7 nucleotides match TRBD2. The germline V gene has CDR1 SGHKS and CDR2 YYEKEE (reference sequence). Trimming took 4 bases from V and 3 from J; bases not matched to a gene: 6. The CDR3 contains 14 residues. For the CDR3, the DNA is TGTGCCAGCAGCCGCGGCCTAGCGGAAGAGACCCAGTACTTC. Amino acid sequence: CASSRGLAEETQYF.

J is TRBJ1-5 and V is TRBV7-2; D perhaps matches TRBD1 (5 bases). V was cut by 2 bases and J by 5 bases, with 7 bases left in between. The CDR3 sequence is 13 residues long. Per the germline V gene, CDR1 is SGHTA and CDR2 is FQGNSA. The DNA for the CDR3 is TGTGCCAGCAGCTTACGCAGGGATCAGCCCCAGCATTTT. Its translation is CASSLRRDQPQHF. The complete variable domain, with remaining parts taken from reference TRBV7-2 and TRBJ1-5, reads GAGVSQSPSNKVTEKGKDVELRCDPISGHTALYWYRQSLGQGLEFLIYFQGNSAPDKSGLPSDRFSAERTGGSVSTLTIQRTQQEDSAVYLCASSLRRDQPQHFGDGTRLSIL.

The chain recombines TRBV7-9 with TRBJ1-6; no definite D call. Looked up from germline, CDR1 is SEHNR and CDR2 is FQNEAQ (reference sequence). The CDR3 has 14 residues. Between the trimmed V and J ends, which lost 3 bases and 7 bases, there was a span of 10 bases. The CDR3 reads CASSFGGKNSPLHF. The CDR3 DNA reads TGTGCCAGCAGCTTCGGAGGGAAGAATTCACCCCTCCACTTT.

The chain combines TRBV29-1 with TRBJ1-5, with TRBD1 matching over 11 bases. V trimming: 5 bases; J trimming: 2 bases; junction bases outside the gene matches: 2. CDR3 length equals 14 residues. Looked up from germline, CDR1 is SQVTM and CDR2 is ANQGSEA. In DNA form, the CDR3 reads TGCAGCGTTAAGGGACAGGGGGGCAATCAGCCCCAGCATTTT. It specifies CSVKGQGGNQPQHF.

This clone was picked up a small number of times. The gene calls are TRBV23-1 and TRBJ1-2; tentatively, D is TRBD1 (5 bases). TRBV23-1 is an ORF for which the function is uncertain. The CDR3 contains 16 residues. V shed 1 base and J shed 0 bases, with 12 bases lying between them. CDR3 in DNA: TGCGCCAGCAGTCAATGCGGCGACAGCCCTAACTATGGCTACACCTTC. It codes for CASSQCGDSPNYGYTF.

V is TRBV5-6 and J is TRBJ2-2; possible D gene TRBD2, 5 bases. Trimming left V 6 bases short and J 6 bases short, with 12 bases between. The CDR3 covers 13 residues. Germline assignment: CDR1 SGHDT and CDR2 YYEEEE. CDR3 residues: CASTFRGSGELFF. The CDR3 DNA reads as TGTGCCAGCACCTTCCGGGGTTCCGGGGAGCTGTTTTTT. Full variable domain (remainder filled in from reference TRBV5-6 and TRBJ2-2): DAGVTQSPTHLIKTRGQQVTLRCSPKSGHDTVSWYQQALGQGPQFIFQYYEEEERQRGNFPDRFSGHQFPNYSSELNVNALLLGDSALYLCASTFRGSGELFFGEGSRLTVL.

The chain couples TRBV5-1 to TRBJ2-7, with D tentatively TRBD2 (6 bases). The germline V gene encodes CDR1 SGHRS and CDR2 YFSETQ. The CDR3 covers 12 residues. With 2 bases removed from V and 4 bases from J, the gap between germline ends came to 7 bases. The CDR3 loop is CASSFGGYEQYF. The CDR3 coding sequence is TGCGCCAGCAGCTTTGGGGGGTACGAGCAGTACTTC. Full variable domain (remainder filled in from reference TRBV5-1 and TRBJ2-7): KAGVTQTPRYLIKTRGQQVTLSCSPISGHRSVSWYQQTPGQGLQFLFEYFSETQRNKGNFPGRFSGRQFSNSRSEMNVSTLELGDSALYLCASSFGGYEQYFGPGTRLTVT.

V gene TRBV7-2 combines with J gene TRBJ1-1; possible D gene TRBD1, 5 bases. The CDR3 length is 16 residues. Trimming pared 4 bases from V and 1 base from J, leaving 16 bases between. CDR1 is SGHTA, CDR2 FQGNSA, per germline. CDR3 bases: TGTGCCAGCAGCTCCGAGTTCGGCAGGGCGAACACTGAAGCTTTCTTT. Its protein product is CASSSEFGRANTEAFF.

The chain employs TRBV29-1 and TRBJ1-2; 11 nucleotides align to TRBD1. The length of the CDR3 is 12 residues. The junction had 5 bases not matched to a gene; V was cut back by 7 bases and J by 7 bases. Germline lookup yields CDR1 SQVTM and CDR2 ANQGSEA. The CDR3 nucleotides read TGCAGCGGCCAGGACAGGGGGCCTGGCTACACCTTC. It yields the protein CSGQDRGPGYTF.

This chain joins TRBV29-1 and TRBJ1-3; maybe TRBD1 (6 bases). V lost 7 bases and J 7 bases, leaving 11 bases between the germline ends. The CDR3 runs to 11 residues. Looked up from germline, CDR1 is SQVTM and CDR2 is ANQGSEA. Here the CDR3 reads CSGRDTNTIYF. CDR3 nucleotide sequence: TGCAGCGGCCGGGACACGAACACCATATATTTT.

The CDR3 is CASSPLRTGTGTYEQYF. DNA of the CDR3: TGTGCCAGCTCACCACTAAGGACCGGGACAGGGACCTACGAGCAGTACTTC. The V gene is TRBV18, the J gene TRBJ2-7, with TRBD1 identical over 9 bases. The CDR3 runs 17 residues. With V trimmed by 1 base and J by 2 bases, 9 bases remained unmatched. In germline, CDR1 is KGHSH, CDR2 LQKENI.

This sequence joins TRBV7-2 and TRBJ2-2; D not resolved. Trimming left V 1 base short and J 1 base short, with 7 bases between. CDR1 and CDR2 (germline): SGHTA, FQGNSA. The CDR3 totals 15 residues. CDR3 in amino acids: CASSLGFLNTGELFF. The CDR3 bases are TGTGCCAGCAGCTTAGGTTTCTTGAACACCGGGGAGCTGTTTTTT.